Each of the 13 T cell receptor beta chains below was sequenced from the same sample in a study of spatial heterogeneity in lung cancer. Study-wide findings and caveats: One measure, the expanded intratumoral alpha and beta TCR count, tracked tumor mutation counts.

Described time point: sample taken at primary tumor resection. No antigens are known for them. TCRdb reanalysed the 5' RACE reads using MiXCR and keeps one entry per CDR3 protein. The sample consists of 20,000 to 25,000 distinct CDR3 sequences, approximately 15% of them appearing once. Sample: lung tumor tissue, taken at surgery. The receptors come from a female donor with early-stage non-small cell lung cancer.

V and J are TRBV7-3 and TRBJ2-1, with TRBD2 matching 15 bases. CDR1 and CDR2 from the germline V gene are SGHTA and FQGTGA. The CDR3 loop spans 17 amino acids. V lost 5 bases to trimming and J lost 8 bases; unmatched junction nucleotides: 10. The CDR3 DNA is TGTGCCAGCAGCCCTTCTGGACTAGCGGGAGGGCCACATGAGCAGTTCTTC. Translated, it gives CASSPSGLAGGPHEQFF.

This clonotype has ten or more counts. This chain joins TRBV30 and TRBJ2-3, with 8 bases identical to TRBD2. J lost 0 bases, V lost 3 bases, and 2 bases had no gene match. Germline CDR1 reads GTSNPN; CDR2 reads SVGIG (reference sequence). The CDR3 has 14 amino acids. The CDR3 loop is CAWSSGGSTDTQYF. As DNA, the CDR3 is TGTGCCTGGAGCTCGGGGGGGAGCACAGATACGCAGTATTTT.

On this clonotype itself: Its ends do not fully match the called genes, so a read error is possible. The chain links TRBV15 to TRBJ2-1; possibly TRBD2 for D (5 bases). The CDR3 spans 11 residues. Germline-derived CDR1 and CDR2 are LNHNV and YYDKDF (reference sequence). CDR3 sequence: CATSRDSVGVF. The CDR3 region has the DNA TGTGCCACCAGCAGAGATTCGGTCGGGGTGTTC.

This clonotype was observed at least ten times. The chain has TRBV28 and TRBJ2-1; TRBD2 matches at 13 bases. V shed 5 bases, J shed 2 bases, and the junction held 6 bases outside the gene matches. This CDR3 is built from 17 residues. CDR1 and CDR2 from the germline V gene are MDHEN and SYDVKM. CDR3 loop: CASSPWTSGSPYNEQFF. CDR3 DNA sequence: TGTGCCAGCAGTCCGTGGACTAGCGGGAGCCCCTACAATGAGCAGTTCTTC.

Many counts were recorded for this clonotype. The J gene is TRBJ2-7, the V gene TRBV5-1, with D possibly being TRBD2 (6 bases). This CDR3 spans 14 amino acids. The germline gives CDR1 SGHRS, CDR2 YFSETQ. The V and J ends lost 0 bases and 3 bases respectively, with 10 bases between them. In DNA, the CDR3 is TGCGCCAGCAGCTTGGAGGAGGGCCACTACGAGCAGTACTTC. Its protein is CASSLEEGHYEQYF.

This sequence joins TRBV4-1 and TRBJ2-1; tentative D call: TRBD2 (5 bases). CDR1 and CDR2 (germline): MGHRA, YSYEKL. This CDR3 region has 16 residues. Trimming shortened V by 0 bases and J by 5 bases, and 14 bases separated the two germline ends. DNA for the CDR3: TGCGCCAGCAGCCAAGATTGGCGGACTGCAGACAATGAGCAGTTCTTC. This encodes CASSQDWRTADNEQFF.

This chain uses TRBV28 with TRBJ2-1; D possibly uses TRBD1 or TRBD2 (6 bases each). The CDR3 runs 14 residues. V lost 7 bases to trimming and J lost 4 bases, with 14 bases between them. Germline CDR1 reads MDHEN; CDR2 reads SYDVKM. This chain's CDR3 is CASKSGGRYNEQFF. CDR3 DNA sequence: TGTGCCAGCAAATCCGGGGGCCGGTACAATGAGCAGTTCTTC. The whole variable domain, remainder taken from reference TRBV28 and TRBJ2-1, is DVKVTQSSRYLVKRTGEKVFLECVQDMDHENMFWYRQDPGLGLRLIYFSYDVKMKEKGDIPEGYSVSREKKERFSLILESASTNQTSMYLCASKSGGRYNEQFFGPGTRLTVL.

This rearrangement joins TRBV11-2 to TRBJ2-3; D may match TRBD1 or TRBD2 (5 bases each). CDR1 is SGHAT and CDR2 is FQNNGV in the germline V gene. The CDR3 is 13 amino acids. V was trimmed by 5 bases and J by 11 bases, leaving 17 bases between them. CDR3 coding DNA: TGTGCCAGCAGCCCGTACGGGGCCAAGGGGCAGTATTTT. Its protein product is CASSPYGAKGQYF. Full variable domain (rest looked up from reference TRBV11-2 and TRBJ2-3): EAGVAQSPRYKIIEKRQSVAFWCNPISGHATLYWYQQILGQGPKLLIQFQNNGVVDDSQLPKDRFSAERLKGVDSTLKIQPAKLEDSAVYLCASSPYGAKGQYFGPGTRLTVL.

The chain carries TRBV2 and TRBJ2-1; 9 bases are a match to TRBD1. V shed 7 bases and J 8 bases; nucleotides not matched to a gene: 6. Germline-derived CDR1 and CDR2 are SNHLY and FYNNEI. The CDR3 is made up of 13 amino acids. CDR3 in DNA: TGTGCCAGCAATGGACAGGGGTGGGATGAGCAGTTCTTC. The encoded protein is CASNGQGWDEQFF.

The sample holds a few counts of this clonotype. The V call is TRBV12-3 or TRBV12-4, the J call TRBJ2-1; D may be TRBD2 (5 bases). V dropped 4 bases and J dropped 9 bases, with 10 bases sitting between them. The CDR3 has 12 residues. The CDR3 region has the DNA TGTGCCAGCAGTTCAAGACTAAGTGAGCAGTTCTTC. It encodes CASSSRLSEQFF.

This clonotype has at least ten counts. The CDR3 nucleotides are TGTGCCAGCAGTCCTCCCCGGGGTAGCACAGATACGCAGTATTTT. This codes for CASSPPRGSTDTQYF. V and J are TRBV6-2 or TRBV6-3 and TRBJ2-3; weak D call: TRBD2 (5 bases). The CDR3 has 15 amino acids. The ends were cut back, 5 bases at V and 0 bases at J, with 12 bases in the middle. Per the germline V gene, CDR1 is MNHEY and CDR2 is SVGEGT.

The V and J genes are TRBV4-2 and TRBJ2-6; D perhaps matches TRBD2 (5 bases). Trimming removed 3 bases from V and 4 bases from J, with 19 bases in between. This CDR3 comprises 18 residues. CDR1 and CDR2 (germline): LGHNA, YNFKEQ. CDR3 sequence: CASSHQGLRGLGANVLTF. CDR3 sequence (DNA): TGTGCCAGCAGCCACCAAGGGTTACGAGGGTTGGGGGCCAACGTCCTGACTTTC.

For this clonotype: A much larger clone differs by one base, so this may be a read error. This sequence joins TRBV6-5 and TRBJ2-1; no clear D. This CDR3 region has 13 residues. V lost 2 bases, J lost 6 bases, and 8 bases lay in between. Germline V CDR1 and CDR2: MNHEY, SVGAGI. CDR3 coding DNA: TGTGCCAGCAGTTACCAGCAAAGCAATGAGCAGTTCTTC. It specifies CASSYQQSNEQFF.